This T cell receptor (beta chain) is drawn from a study of T cells after yellow fever vaccination. Regarding the study as a whole: Peak timing came faster in the weaker secondary response, day 5 versus 15. A limited proportion of clonotypes was detected within both the CD4 and CD8 compartments.

CDR3 length equals 14 residues. Trimming took off 4 bases at V and 0 bases at J, with 8 bases between the two ends. Germline V lookup: CDR1 SGHDT, CDR2 YYEEEE. It was through 5'RACE template switching that TCR cDNA was made, with a universal primer site and UMIs added. One entry per CDR3 protein results from TCRdb running MiXCR on the 5' RACE reads. The sample lists approximately 160,000 distinct CDR3 sequences, around 9.3% occurring once. In its sample, this clonotype was seen a few times. Antigen specificity is unknown. The rearrangement links TRBV5-6 to TRBJ1-5; D gene ambiguous. The source was CD8+ T cells sorted from PBMCs, collected 45 days after the yellow fever booster vaccination. The TCR originated in a man younger than 30 who received the YFV17D yellow fever vaccine. The CDR3 spells CASSALYSNQPQHF. The CDR3 bases are TGTGCCAGCAGCGCCTTATATAGCAATCAGCCCCAGCATTTT. Combining the CDR3 with reference TRBV5-6 and TRBJ1-5 gives the whole variable domain DAGVTQSPTHLIKTRGQQVTLRCSPKSGHDTVSWYQQALGQGPQFIFQYYEEEERQRGNFPDRFSGHQFPNYSSELNVNALLLGDSALYLCASSALYSNQPQHFGDGTRLSIL.